This passage covers 17 T cell receptor beta chains from one sample sequenced in a study of blood T cell repertoires in COVID-19. TCRdb's copy holds only in-frame clones and misses some; the assay was immunoSEQ multiplex PCR. The table lists 110,000 or so clones, 70% to 90% of them singletons. Material for sequencing was peripheral blood. These receptors all come from a woman in her 70s who had recovered from COVID-19.

This rearrangement joins TRBV7-6 to TRBJ2-7; 10 nucleotides align to TRBD1. V shed 1 base and J 1 base; nucleotides not matched to a gene: 4. CDR3 size: 16 residues. Germline CDR1 SGHVS, CDR2 FNYEAQ. The CDR3 is CASSLEGQGWSYEQYF. The DNA for the CDR3 is TGTGCCAGCAGCTTAGAGGGACAGGGGTGGTCCTACGAGCAGTACTTC.

The chain combines TRBV3-1 (or the pseudogene TRBV3-2) with TRBJ2-1; 7 bases agree with TRBD1. The germline gives CDR1 LGHDT, CDR2 YNNKEL (reference sequence). CDR3 length equals 15 residues. J was trimmed by 8 bases and V by 1 base; bases with no gene match: 8. CDR3 protein: CASSQGQGVFHEQFF. The CDR3 DNA follows: TGTGCCAGCAGCCAAGGACAGGGTGTTTTCCATGAGCAGTTCTTC.

The chain is built from TRBV6-2 or TRBV6-3 and TRBJ2-1; D call uncertain. Between the trimmed V and J ends, which lost 2 bases and 9 bases, there was a span of 11 bases. The CDR3 length is 13 residues. Germline values: CDR1 MNHEY, CDR2 SVGEGT. The CDR3 here is CASSYPPTGEQFF. In nucleotides, the CDR3 is TGTGCCAGCAGTTACCCACCCACCGGTGAGCAGTTCTTC.

V usage is TRBV4-3 and J usage is TRBJ2-7; D is unclear. The CDR3 has 13 residues. Germline V lookup: CDR1 LGHNA, CDR2 YSLEER. Trimming removed 3 bases from V and 1 base from J, with 7 bases in between. CDR3 nucleotides: TGCGCCAGCAGCCAGGCGGAGTCCTACGAGCAGTACTTC. The encoded protein is CASSQAESYEQYF.

This sequence joins TRBV18 and TRBJ2-2; weak D call: TRBD1 (6 bases). The CDR3 extends over 15 amino acids. Germline assignment: CDR1 KGHSH and CDR2 LQKENI. V lost 4 bases and J 5 bases, leaving 14 bases between the germline ends. DNA for the CDR3: TGTGCCAGCTCACTTTCGCCAGGGACAACCGGGGAGCTGTTTTTT. It codes for CASSLSPGTTGELFF.

The gene calls are TRBV7-2 and TRBJ2-7; 8 nucleotides line up with TRBD2. V dropped 5 bases and J dropped 7; count of bases not matched to a gene: 16. Germline values: CDR1 SGHTA, CDR2 FQGNSA. The CDR3 has 16 residues. CDR3 residues: CASSPRRAGDTREQYF. CDR3 in DNA: TGTGCCAGCAGCCCACGGCGAGCGGGAGATACTCGGGAGCAGTACTTC.

The V and J genes are TRBV6-2 or TRBV6-3 and TRBJ2-7; TRBD1 is a possible D gene (5 bases). There are 16 residues in the CDR3. V was trimmed by 5 bases and J by 5 bases, leaving 22 bases between them. Germline V gene sequence: CDR1 MNHEY, CDR2 SVGEGT. The CDR3 protein is CASSRNLGQSGDEQYF. CDR3 coding DNA: TGTGCCAGCAGTCGAAACCTAGGACAATCGGGTGACGAGCAGTACTTC.

The V gene is TRBV18, the J gene TRBJ2-1; 10 bases fit TRBD2. The CDR3 runs to 17 residues. Trimming took 3 bases from V and 8 from J; bases not matched to a gene: 13. The germline V gene encodes CDR1 KGHSH and CDR2 LQKENI. The DNA of the CDR3 is TGTGCCAGCTCACCCCCTCGGGCTAGCGGGAGTGACTATGAGCAGTTCTTC. It encodes CASSPPRASGSDYEQFF. Looking up the rest from reference TRBV18 and TRBJ2-1 gives the full variable domain: NAGVMQNPRHLVRRRGQEARLRCSPMKGHSHVYWYRQLPEEGLKFMVYLQKENIIDESGMPKERFSAEFPKEGPSILRIQQVVRGDSAAYFCASSPPRASGSDYEQFFGPGTRLTVL.

The rearrangement joins TRBV5-1 to TRBJ2-7, with D possibly being TRBD2 (6 bases). V was cut by 0 bases and J by 7 bases, with 8 bases left in between. This CDR3 region has 12 residues. In germline, CDR1 is SGHRS, CDR2 YFSETQ. In nucleotides, the CDR3 is TGCGCCAGCAGCTTGGAGGCGGGAGAGCAGTACTTC. It codes for CASSLEAGEQYF.

As concerns this clone: The junction departs from the called germline gene at one end, perhaps through a read error. V gene TRBV7-7 combines with J gene TRBJ2-7, with 8 bases that match TRBD1. The V gene's germline CDR1 is SSHAT and CDR2 FNYEAQ (reference sequence). There are 15 residues in the CDR3. CDR3 region: CASSLGDRGTYEQYF. For the CDR3, the DNA is TGTGCTAGCAGCTTAGGAGACAGGGGCACCTACGAGCAGTACTTC.

The chain joins TRBV12-3 or TRBV12-4 to TRBJ2-7; TRBD1 matches at 9 bases. V was clipped by 6 bases and J by 4 bases; unmatched bases: 4. The CDR3 covers 13 residues. CDR3 sequence (DNA): TGTGCCAGCAGGTCCGGGACAGGGTACGAGCAGTACTTC. Translated, it gives CASRSGTGYEQYF.

This rearrangement joins TRBV28 to TRBJ2-5, with TRBD1 identical over 9 bases. The germline CDR1 and CDR2 sequences are MDHEN and SYDVKM. V shed 8 bases, J shed 3 bases, and the junction held 13 bases outside the gene matches. This CDR3 is 16 amino acids long. DNA of the CDR3: TGTGCCAGCGATACTCTGGGACAGGGAGGGGAAGAGACCCAGTACTTC. Translation: CASDTLGQGGEETQYF. The full variable domain, with the rest looked up from reference TRBV28 and TRBJ2-5, is DVKVTQSSRYLVKRTGEKVFLECVQDMDHENMFWYRQDPGLGLRLIYFSYDVKMKEKGDIPEGYSVSREKKERFSLILESASTNQTSMYLCASDTLGQGGEETQYFGPGTRLLVL.

The CDR3 loop is CASSFRREQPQHF. DNA for the CDR3: TGTGCCAGCAGTTTTCGTCGGGAACAGCCCCAGCATTTT. J is TRBJ1-5 and V is TRBV28; D is unclear. V dropped 3 bases and J dropped 7 bases, with 10 bases sitting between them. Germline values: CDR1 MDHEN, CDR2 SYDVKM. The CDR3 is 13 residues long.

The count of this clone is one. The chain joins TRBV9 to TRBJ2-7; 8 bases match TRBD2. This CDR3 contains 14 residues. CDR1 and CDR2 from the germline V gene are SGDLS and YYNGEE. J lost 3 bases, V lost 4 bases, and 6 bases had no gene match. The CDR3 sequence: CASSITGTSYEQYF. CDR3 in DNA: TGTGCCAGCAGCATTACCGGGACTAGCTACGAGCAGTACTTC. The whole variable domain, remainder taken from reference TRBV9 and TRBJ2-7, is DSGVTQTPKHLITATGQRVTLRCSPRSGDLSVYWYQQSLDQGLQFLIQYYNGEERAKGNILERFSAQQFPDLHSELNLSSLELGDSALYFCASSITGTSYEQYFGPGTRLTVT.

V usage is TRBV20-1 and J usage is TRBJ1-2; TRBD1 might be the D (6 bases). The germline CDR1 and CDR2 sequences are DFQATT and SNEGSKA (reference sequence). V lost 3 bases and J 6 bases, leaving 8 bases between the germline ends. The CDR3 consists of 11 residues. CDR3: CSARDRDGYTF. The DNA of the CDR3 is TGCAGTGCTAGGGACAGAGATGGCTACACCTTC.

The genes are TRBV18 and TRBJ1-1, with D possibly matching TRBD1 (5 bases). The CDR3 extends over 14 amino acids. With 6 bases removed from V and 2 bases from J, the gap between germline ends came to 13 bases. Germline CDR1 and CDR2: KGHSH and LQKENI. Here the CDR3 DNA reads TGTGCCAGCTCCCTCTTGGGGCAAAACACTGAAGCTTTCTTT. It yields the protein CASSLLGQNTEAFF. The whole variable domain, filled in from reference TRBV18 and TRBJ1-1, reads NAGVMQNPRHLVRRRGQEARLRCSPMKGHSHVYWYRQLPEEGLKFMVYLQKENIIDESGMPKERFSAEFPKEGPSILRIQQVVRGDSAAYFCASSLLGQNTEAFFGQGTRLTVV.

The rearrangement joins TRBV7-3 to TRBJ2-5; TRBD2 agrees at 10 bases. Germline V CDR1 and CDR2: SGHTA, FQGTGA. This CDR3 has 15 residues. Trimming cost V 6 bases and J 4 bases; bases outside gene matches: 8. The CDR3 is CASRKGLAGAETQYF. The CDR3 DNA is TGTGCCAGCAGGAAAGGGCTAGCGGGGGCAGAGACCCAGTACTTC.